The 12 T cell receptor beta chains below were found in one sample sequenced in a study of siplizumab effects on memory and regulatory T cells. Clones were sequenced by immunoSEQ multiplex PCR, and TCRdb holds only the in-frame ones, with some missing. The sample records 85,000 to 90,000 clones, about nine tenths being singletons. The sample consisted of CD4+ T cells sorted from blood. The source of these receptors is a human donor in good health.

V and J are TRBV7-9 and TRBJ2-2, with 7 bases identical to TRBD1. V shed 4 bases and J 6 bases; nucleotides not matched to a gene: 8. Germline assignment: CDR1 SEHNR and CDR2 FQNEAQ (reference sequence). The CDR3 spans 15 residues. CDR3 sequence (DNA): TGTGCCAGCAGCTCCCGGGACAGAGTCTCCGGGGAGCTGTTTTTT. Amino acids: CASSSRDRVSGELFF.

V gene TRBV6-5 combines with J gene TRBJ1-1; D is uncertain. With 5 bases removed from V and 8 bases from J, the gap between germline ends came to 12 bases. This CDR3 is built from 12 residues. CDR1 is MNHEY, CDR2 SVGAGI, per germline. DNA for the CDR3: TGTGCCAGCAGTCGCCCCCGGTCCGAAGCTTTCTTT. The encoded protein is CASSRPRSEAFF.

This clone has more than one count but fewer than ten. The chain is built from TRBV10-1 and TRBJ2-2; D might be TRBD2 (6 bases). The V gene's germline CDR1 is WNHNN and CDR2 SYGVQD (reference sequence). This CDR3 is built from 13 residues. Trimming took 3 bases from V and 4 from J, leaving 6 bases between them. The CDR3 loop is CASSDGGTGELFF. CDR3 sequence (DNA): TGCGCCAGCAGTGACGGGGGCACCGGGGAGCTGTTTTTT.

A note on this clone: Other DNA variants within this sample encode the same CDR3. The chain couples TRBV27 to TRBJ2-5; D uncertain. The V end lost 4 bases, the J end lost 0 bases, and 15 bases lay between the germline ends. The CDR3 is 16 residues long. Germline lookup yields CDR1 MNHEY and CDR2 SMNVEV (reference sequence). CDR3 sequence reads: CASSSGGSWYQETQYF. Here the CDR3 DNA reads TGTGCCAGCAGTTCCGGTGGCAGCTGGTACCAAGAGACCCAGTACTTC.

The count of this clone is one. The chain uses TRBV7-9 and TRBJ2-7; D may be TRBD1 (6 bases). Trimming cost V 1 base and J 3 bases, with 19 bases left between them. Germline V gene data show CDR1 as SEHNR and CDR2 as FQNEAQ (reference sequence). This CDR3 spans 17 amino acids. Written as DNA, the CDR3 is TGTGCCAGCAGCTTAGAAGGAGGACAGAATTTGTTCTACGAGCAGTACTTC. It translates to CASSLEGGQNLFYEQYF. The full variable domain, in which reference TRBV7-9 and TRBJ2-7 provide the parts outside the CDR3, is DTGVSQNPRHKITKRGQNVTFRCDPISEHNRLYWYRQTLGQGPEFLTYFQNEAQLEKSRLLSDRFSAERPKGSFSTLEIQRTEQGDSAMYLCASSLEGGQNLFYEQYFGPGTRLTVT.

This chain uses TRBV6-5 with TRBJ2-1; D is uncertain. Germline V CDR1 and CDR2: MNHEY, SVGAGI. This CDR3 region has 14 residues. V lost 3 bases, J lost 6 bases, and 12 bases lay in between. CDR3 DNA sequence: TGTGCCAGCAGTTATGAACGGCCGTTCAATGAGCAGTTCTTC. This codes for CASSYERPFNEQFF.

This clone was counted between two and nine times. The rearrangement joins TRBV10-3 to TRBJ2-7, with a possible D match to TRBD1 (6 bases). The CDR3 is made up of 12 amino acids. Germline V gives CDR1 ENHRY, CDR2 SYGVKD. V was pared by 6 bases and J by 6 bases, with 12 bases between. In nucleotides, the CDR3 is TGTGCCATCAGCCCCAGGGGCCGCGAGCAGTACTTC. Translated: CAISPRGREQYF.

V and J are TRBV15 and TRBJ1-2; unclear D gene. The germline V gene encodes CDR1 LNHNV and CDR2 YYDKDF (reference sequence). Trimming left V 0 bases short and J 5 bases short, with 4 bases between. The CDR3 totals 12 residues. This CDR3 reads CATSRDYYGYTF. In DNA, the CDR3 is TGTGCCACCAGCAGAGATTATTATGGCTACACCTTC.

The V gene is TRBV6-5, the J gene TRBJ1-2, with D perhaps TRBD1 (5 bases). The CDR3 is made up of 14 amino acids. CDR1 and CDR2 from the germline V gene are MNHEY and SVGAGI. V lost 0 bases, J lost 4 bases, and 9 bases lay in between. CDR3 sequence: CASSYSGRAYGYTF. CDR3 nucleotide sequence: TGTGCCAGCAGTTACTCGGGCAGGGCCTATGGCTACACCTTC.

Here the CDR3 DNA reads TGTGCCAGCAGCTTTTCCGAAAACATTCAGTACTTC. Translated, it gives CASSFSENIQYF. The chain recombines TRBV7-8 with TRBJ2-4; no definite D call. This CDR3 comprises 12 residues. The germline gives CDR1 SGHVS, CDR2 FQNEAQ. V shed 3 bases and J shed 5 bases, with 5 bases lying between them. Full variable domain (missing parts from reference TRBV7-8 and TRBJ2-4): GAGVSQSPRYKVAKRGQDVALRCDPISGHVSLFWYQQALGQGPEFLTYFQNEAQLDKSGLPSDRFFAERPEGSVSTLKIQRTQQEDSAVYLCASSFSENIQYFGAGTRLSVL.

The chain has TRBV9 and TRBJ1-4, with D possibly being TRBD1 (5 bases). This CDR3 is 14 amino acids long. Per germline, CDR1 SGDLS and CDR2 YYNGEE. Trimming pared 0 bases from V and 3 bases from J, leaving 6 bases between. The CDR3 sequence: CASSVGGANEKLFF. The DNA for the CDR3 is TGTGCCAGCAGCGTAGGGGGGGCTAATGAAAAACTGTTTTTT.

This clone occurred a few times. The CDR3 nucleotides are TGTGCCTGGAGTAAACGAGGTTCAGGGACCCAGCATTTT. Its translation: CAWSKRGSGTQHF. The chain carries TRBV30 and TRBJ1-5; TRBD1 is a possible D gene (5 bases). V lost 2 bases, J lost 11 bases, and 16 bases lay in between. This CDR3 spans 13 amino acids. CDR1 is GTSNPN, CDR2 SVGIG, per germline (reference sequence). The full variable domain, completed using reference TRBV30 and TRBJ1-5, is SQTIHQWPATLVQPVGSPLSLECTVEGTSNPNLYWYRQAAGRGLQLLFYSVGIGQISSEVPQNLSASRPQDRQFILSSKKLLLSDSGFYLCAWSKRGSGTQHFGDGTRLSIL.